The present T cell receptor (beta chain) was sequenced within a study of beta chain features in type 1 diabetes. On average, the one heparinised blood draw given by each donor was approximately 120 mL. Per germline, CDR1 LGHNA and CDR2 YSLEER. Germline trimming cut 4 bases from V and 2 bases from J; bases unmatched to any gene: 11. CDR3 length equals 17 residues. All of the isolated RNA was reverse transcribed, so expressed TCRB transcripts were sequenced. Some clones are missing from TCRdb's copy, which holds only in-frame ones; the method was immunoSEQ multiplex PCR. Of 970,000 or so clones listed, about a sixth are singletons. This clone was observed a handful of times.

This sequence joins TRBV4-3 and TRBJ2-5, with 9 nucleotides matching TRBD2. Material for sequencing was naive CD4+ T cells from blood. The source is a woman aged 18-35 years in good health. For the CDR3, the DNA is TGCGCCAGCAGCCCCAGGGTGGCTAGCGGGGCTCAAGAGACCCAGTACTTC. Translated, it gives CASSPRVASGAQETQYF.